The 14 T cell receptor beta chains below were found in one sample sequenced in a study of early stage breast cancer tumors. TCRdb keeps only in-frame clones here, not all; method: immunoSEQ multiplex PCR. The sample holds about 11,000 clones; about 78% are singletons and the top ten take around 23%. The sequencing input was breast tumor tissue. The receptors here all came from a person aged 40 to 49 with breast cancer.

This clone was recorded a few times. CDR3 protein: CASLRGQINYGYTF. DNA of the CDR3: TGTGCCAGCCTTCGGGGACAGATTAACTATGGCTACACCTTC. The chain uses TRBV2 and TRBJ1-2, with 7 bases matching TRBD1. CDR1 is SNHLY and CDR2 is FYNNEI in the germline V gene. V gave up 8 bases and J gave up 1 base; unmatched junction bases: 7. CDR3 length: 14 residues.

This chain uses TRBV4-1 with TRBJ1-3, with 10 nucleotides matching TRBD1. Germline trimming cut 5 bases from V and 4 bases from J; bases unmatched to any gene: 11. Germline CDR1 reads MGHRA; CDR2 reads YSYEKL. The CDR3 is made up of 17 amino acids. The CDR3 DNA follows: TGCGCCAGCAGCGTAATAACTGACAGGGGGCCGGGAAACACCATATATTTT. Amino acids: CASSVITDRGPGNTIYF.

This clone was seen a handful of times. V gene TRBV4-1 combines with J gene TRBJ1-2; 7 bases match TRBD1. CDR3 length: 15 amino acids. Germline V gene lookup returns CDR1 MGHRA and CDR2 YSYEKL. V was clipped by 1 base and J by 0 bases; unmatched bases: 2. The CDR3 is CASSQGQGANYGYTF. The CDR3, as DNA: TGCGCCAGCAGCCAAGGACAGGGAGCTAACTATGGCTACACCTTC.

The gene calls are TRBV14 and TRBJ2-5; no clear D gene. The germline V and J ends were trimmed by 1 base and 5 bases, with 2 bases remaining between them. The germline CDR1 and CDR2 sequences are SGHDN and FVKESK. The CDR3 is 11 amino acids. CDR3 nucleotides: TGTGCCAGCAGCCAAGTTGAGACCCAGTACTTC. Translating gives CASSQVETQYF.

The rearrangement links TRBV7-2 to TRBJ2-3; possibly TRBD2 for D (5 bases). Trimming removed 8 bases from V and 4 bases from J, with 10 bases in between. This CDR3 is built from 12 residues. CDR1 is SGHTA, CDR2 FQGNSA, per germline. The CDR3, as DNA: TGTGCCAGCGGGAGTGATCCAGATACGCAGTATTTT. This gives the protein CASGSDPDTQYF.

V gene TRBV7-2 combines with J gene TRBJ2-3; D not certain. Germline loops: CDR1 SGHTA, CDR2 FQGNSA. The V and J ends lost 2 bases and 3 bases respectively, with 9 bases between them. The CDR3 totals 14 residues. In nucleotides, the CDR3 is TGTGCCAGCAGCTTATTTCCTGGAACAGATACGCAGTATTTT. Translating gives CASSLFPGTDTQYF.

V usage is TRBV30 and J usage is TRBJ1-5; D is uncertain. This CDR3 spans 15 amino acids. Per germline, CDR1 GTSNPN and CDR2 SVGIG (reference sequence). V lost 3 bases, J lost 1 base, and 13 bases lay in between. The CDR3 spells CAWSPRARSNQPQHF. The CDR3 nucleotides read TGTGCCTGGAGCCCAAGGGCCCGCAGCAATCAGCCCCAGCATTTT.

V and J are TRBV19 and TRBJ2-7; 8 positions agree with TRBD2. The CDR3 is 16 residues long. V was clipped by 9 bases and J by 0 bases; unmatched bases: 13. Germline V gene data show CDR1 as LNHDA and CDR2 as SQIVND (reference sequence). CDR3 nucleotide sequence: TGTGCCAGCAGCTTATTTGCTAGCGGGTACTCCTACGAGCAGTACTTC. Protein sequence: CASSLFASGYSYEQYF.

The genes are TRBV6-1 and TRBJ2-1; D is uncertain. Germline V lookup: CDR1 MNHNS, CDR2 SASEGT. This CDR3 has 16 amino acids. Between the trimmed V and J ends, which lost 3 bases and 0 bases, there was a span of 12 bases. The CDR3 coding sequence is TGTGCCAGCAGTGACCAGTCCTCAAGCTCCTACAATGAGCAGTTCTTC. Translated, it gives CASSDQSSSSYNEQFF.

This rearrangement joins TRBV19 to TRBJ1-1, with D possibly matching TRBD1 (5 bases). This CDR3 region has 12 residues. Germline lookup yields CDR1 LNHDA and CDR2 SQIVND (reference sequence). V dropped 7 bases and J dropped 7 bases, with 13 bases sitting between them. This CDR3 is CASTTGRREAFF. CDR3 bases: TGTGCCAGTACCACGGGACGCCGTGAAGCTTTCTTT.

This chain connects TRBV19 to TRBJ1-1; TRBD1 agrees at 9 bases. The CDR3 is 14 residues long. The germline V gene has CDR1 LNHDA and CDR2 SQIVND (reference sequence). The trim removed 5 bases at V and 7 bases at J, leaving 8 bases unmatched. CDR3 amino acids: CASSVTGTGFEAFF. Written as DNA, the CDR3 is TGTGCCAGTAGTGTAACCGGGACAGGGTTTGAAGCTTTCTTT.

The chain joins TRBV30 to TRBJ2-5, with 8 bases matching TRBD2. CDR1 and CDR2 (germline): GTSNPN, SVGIG (reference sequence). The J segment lost 4 bases and the V segment lost 3 bases, leaving 4 bases of the junction unmatched. The CDR3 extends over 13 amino acids. In DNA, the CDR3 is TGTGCCTGGAGGGGGCTAGCGGGAGAGACCCAGTACTTC. It is translated as CAWRGLAGETQYF.

The genes are TRBV10-1 and TRBJ1-2; 8 bases are shared with TRBD1. Germline CDR1 WNHNN, CDR2 SYGVQD (reference sequence). The ends lost 8 bases at V and 8 bases at J; junction bases unmatched: 19. The CDR3 contains 16 residues. Here the CDR3 DNA reads TGCGCCAGCCTGTGGGGGCCGGACAGGGAAAAGTTGGGCTACACCTTC. Amino acid sequence: CASLWGPDREKLGYTF.

This clone was counted between two and nine times. The chain joins TRBV2 to TRBJ1-1; D is undetermined. The CDR3 contains 11 residues. Germline lookup yields CDR1 SNHLY and CDR2 FYNNEI. V was clipped by 3 bases and J by 11 bases, with 10 bases between them. This CDR3 reads CASSDGSYAFF. The CDR3 nucleotides are TGTGCCAGCAGTGATGGTTCATATGCTTTCTTT. The whole variable domain, remainder taken from reference TRBV2 and TRBJ1-1, is EPEVTQTPSHQVTQMGQEVILRCVPISNHLYFYWYRQILGQKVEFLVSFYNNEISEKSEIFDDQFSVERPDGSNFTLKIRSTKLEDSAMYFCASSDGSYAFFGQGTRLTVV.